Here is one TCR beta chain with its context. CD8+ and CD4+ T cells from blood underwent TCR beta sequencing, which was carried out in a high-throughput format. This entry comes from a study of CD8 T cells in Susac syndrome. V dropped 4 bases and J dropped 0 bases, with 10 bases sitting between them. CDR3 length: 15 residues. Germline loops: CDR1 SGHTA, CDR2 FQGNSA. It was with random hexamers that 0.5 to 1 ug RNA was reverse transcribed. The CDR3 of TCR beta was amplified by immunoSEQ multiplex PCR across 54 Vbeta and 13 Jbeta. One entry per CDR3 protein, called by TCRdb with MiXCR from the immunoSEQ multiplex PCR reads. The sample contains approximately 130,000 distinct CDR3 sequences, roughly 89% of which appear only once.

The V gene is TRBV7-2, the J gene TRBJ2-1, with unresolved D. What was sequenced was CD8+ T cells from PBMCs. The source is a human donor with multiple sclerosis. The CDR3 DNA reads TGTGCCAGCAGCTGGTTAGATAGCTCCTACAATGAGCAGTTCTTC. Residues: CASSWLDSSYNEQFF.